The 24 T cell receptor beta chains reported below all come from one sample, sequenced in a study of T cells after yellow fever vaccination. TCRdb analysed the 5' RACE reads with MiXCR anew, one entry per CDR3 protein. The data show over 150,000 distinct CDR3 sequences, about 7% seen once. This specimen was CD4+ T cells sorted from PBMCs, taken 4 to 5 days after the first yellow fever vaccination. These receptors came from a man aged 18 to 30 who received the YFV17D yellow fever vaccine.

This clonotype has at least ten counts. V gene TRBV3-1 combines with J gene TRBJ2-1; D gene ambiguous. CDR1 and CDR2 from the germline V gene are LGHDT and YNNKEL (reference sequence). This CDR3 is built from 17 residues. Trimming stripped 0 bases from V and 2 bases from J, with 14 bases between. The CDR3 DNA sequence: TGTGCCAGCAGCCAAGATAAGGAGACACGTACCTACAATGAGCAGTTCTTC. It translates to CASSQDKETRTYNEQFF.

This clonotype showed up just a few times. The CDR3 sequence is CASSPRLAGARETQYF. The CDR3 nucleotides are TGTGCCAGCAGCCCCCGACTAGCGGGGGCCAGGGAGACCCAGTACTTC. The chain has TRBV3-1 and TRBJ2-5; 12 positions agree with TRBD2. The CDR3 consists of 16 residues. Germline lookup yields CDR1 LGHDT and CDR2 YNNKEL (reference sequence). Germline trimming cut 4 bases from V and 5 bases from J; bases unmatched to any gene: 8.

This clonotype was counted at least ten times. The chain employs TRBV7-2 and TRBJ2-2, with D possibly being TRBD2 (6 bases). The V end lost 5 bases, the J end lost 0 bases, and 16 bases lay between the germline ends. Germline loops: CDR1 SGHTA, CDR2 FQGNSA. The length of the CDR3 is 17 residues. The DNA of the CDR3 is TGTGCCAGCAGCCCCCGCGAACTAGCCTCGAACACCGGGGAGCTGTTTTTT. Translation: CASSPRELASNTGELFF.

This clonotype was recorded at least ten times. This chain joins TRBV27 and TRBJ2-3; tentative D call: TRBD1 (6 bases). There are 17 residues in the CDR3. Germline V lookup: CDR1 MNHEY, CDR2 SMNVEV (reference sequence). Trimming shortened V by 2 bases and J by 3 bases, and 18 bases separated the two germline ends. This CDR3 is CASSLTAGDVRTDTQYF. The CDR3 coding sequence is TGTGCCAGCAGTTTAACCGCAGGGGACGTGAGGACAGATACGCAGTATTTT.

This chain joins TRBV28 and TRBJ1-5, with TRBD1 as a possible D gene (5 bases). The germline CDR1 and CDR2 sequences are MDHEN and SYDVKM. Trimming removed 1 base from V and 5 bases from J, with 12 bases in between. The CDR3 has 15 residues. The CDR3, as DNA: TGTGCCAGCAGTTTATCTTCAGGGTACGATCAGCCCCAGCATTTT. Translation: CASSLSSGYDQPQHF.

The chain combines TRBV11-2 with TRBJ1-2, with unresolved D. This CDR3 is 13 amino acids long. From germline, CDR1 is SGHAT and CDR2 FQNNGV. Trimming cost V 3 bases and J 8 bases, with 13 bases left between them. CDR3 in amino acids: CASSFEPGQGYTF. The CDR3 bases are TGTGCCAGCAGCTTTGAACCCGGTCAGGGCTACACCTTC.

There are a few counts of this clonotype. The chain carries TRBV15 and TRBJ2-1; 8 bases are shared with TRBD1. This CDR3 has 15 residues. Germline lookup yields CDR1 LNHNV and CDR2 YYDKDF (reference sequence). Losses at the gene ends were 3 bases for V and 9 bases for J; bases not matched to a gene: 10. The CDR3 nucleotides read TGTGCCACCAGCAGGGCCGGGACAGGAGTGCGTGAGCAGTTCTTC. Translating it yields CATSRAGTGVREQFF. The variable domain in full, completed from reference TRBV15 and TRBJ2-1, reads DAMVIQNPRYQVTQFGKPVTLSCSQTLNHNVMYWYQQKSSQAPKLLFHYYDKDFNNEADTPDNFQSRRPNTSFCFLDIRSPGLGDTAMYLCATSRAGTGVREQFFGPGTRLTVL.

The CDR3 sequence: CASSPWDGGAGDTQYF. CDR3 nucleotide sequence: TGTGCCAGCAGCCCCTGGGACGGGGGGGCCGGAGATACGCAGTATTTT. J is TRBJ2-3 and V is TRBV3-1, with 8 bases that match TRBD2. J was trimmed by 5 bases and V by 4 bases; bases with no gene match: 11. The CDR3 runs to 16 residues. Per the germline V gene, CDR1 is LGHDT and CDR2 is YNNKEL (reference sequence).

As to this clonotype: A read error may explain this, as a much larger clone is one base away. The chain has TRBV3-1 and TRBJ1-6; tentative D call: TRBD1 (5 bases). The CDR3 totals 15 residues. Germline loops: CDR1 LGHDT, CDR2 YNNKEL (reference sequence). V lost 1 base and J lost 10, with 14 bases in between. As DNA, the CDR3 is TGTGCCAGCAGCCAAGGGGCCGGGACTCAGTCACCCCTCCACTTT. Residues: CASSQGAGTQSPLHF.

This clonotype was counted at least ten times. This sequence joins TRBV20-1 and TRBJ2-3; D is uncertain. The CDR3 totals 13 residues. Between the trimmed V and J ends, which lost 7 bases and 0 bases, there was a span of 11 bases. CDR1 DFQATT and CDR2 SNEGSKA come from the germline V gene (reference sequence). CDR3 nucleotide sequence: TGCAGTGTGGCATACCCTAGCACAGATACGCAGTATTTT. Its protein is CSVAYPSTDTQYF.

This clonotype was recorded at least ten times. The chain combines TRBV7-2 with TRBJ1-2; D is perhaps TRBD1 (5 bases). The V gene's germline CDR1 is SGHTA and CDR2 FQGNSA. With 4 bases removed from V and 0 bases from J, the gap between germline ends came to 15 bases. The CDR3 runs to 16 residues. DNA of the CDR3: TGTGCCAGCAGCTCTTTCCTTGGGGGGGCTAACTATGGCTACACCTTC. Translation gives CASSSFLGGANYGYTF. Complete variable domain (other parts from reference TRBV7-2 and TRBJ1-2): GAGVSQSPSNKVTEKGKDVELRCDPISGHTALYWYRQSLGQGLEFLIYFQGNSAPDKSGLPSDRFSAERTGGSVSTLTIQRTQQEDSAVYLCASSSFLGGANYGYTFGSGTRLTVV.

This clonotype was seen at least ten times. A junction end diverges from the germline sequence, so it may reflect a read error. The chain uses TRBV6-1 and TRBJ2-4, with a tentative D call TRBD2 (6 bases). The CDR3 spans 11 residues. Germline V gene sequence: CDR1 MNHNS, CDR2 SASEGT. The CDR3 coding sequence is TGTGCCAGCAGTGAAGACGGGGAGGCGGACTTC. Amino acids: CASSEDGEADF.

This clonotype was found many times. The rearrangement joins TRBV5-1 to TRBJ2-3; D may match TRBD1 or TRBD2 (5 bases each). This CDR3 contains 15 residues. V was trimmed by 1 base and J by 3 bases, leaving 12 bases between them. Per the germline V gene, CDR1 is SGHRS and CDR2 is YFSETQ. CDR3 residues: CASSLMGVSTDTQYF. In DNA, the CDR3 is TGCGCCAGCAGCTTGATGGGGGTTAGTACAGATACGCAGTATTTT.

This clonotype was recorded at least ten times. This chain links TRBV11-2 with TRBJ2-1; 8 positions agree with TRBD1. CDR1 is SGHAT, CDR2 FQNNGV, per germline. V gave up 1 base and J gave up 3 bases; unmatched junction bases: 5. The CDR3 contains 16 residues. This CDR3 reads CASSLGTGLVYNEQFF. The CDR3 bases are TGTGCCAGCAGCTTAGGGACAGGGTTGGTCTACAATGAGCAGTTCTTC.

CDR3 nucleotides: TGTGCCAGCAGCTTACAAGAGGGAGGCGAGCAGTACGTC. Translated, it gives CASSLQEGGEQYV. This chain links TRBV7-3 with TRBJ2-7; D is possibly TRBD2 (6 bases). V shed 2 bases and J shed 6 bases, with 11 bases lying between them. CDR3 length: 13 amino acids. Germline V lookup: CDR1 SGHTA, CDR2 FQGTGA.

The chain is built from TRBV4-2 and TRBJ1-4, with D maybe TRBD1 (5 bases). The CDR3 runs to 16 residues. In germline, CDR1 is LGHNA, CDR2 YNFKEQ. V was cut by 0 bases and J by 5 bases, with 13 bases left in between. CDR3 sequence reads: CASSQDRDSQNEKLFF. The CDR3 region has the DNA TGTGCCAGCAGCCAAGATCGCGACAGCCAAAATGAAAAACTGTTTTTT.

This clonotype was counted at least ten times. This sequence joins TRBV9 and TRBJ1-3; D remains unclear. Per the germline V gene, CDR1 is SGDLS and CDR2 is YYNGEE. This CDR3 comprises 16 residues. Trimming took off 0 bases at V and 0 bases at J, with 10 bases between the two ends. CDR3 protein: CASSVDPHFSGNTIYF. In DNA form, the CDR3 reads TGTGCCAGCAGCGTAGATCCCCACTTCTCTGGAAACACCATATATTTT. Variable domain in full (rest from reference TRBV9 and TRBJ1-3): DSGVTQTPKHLITATGQRVTLRCSPRSGDLSVYWYQQSLDQGLQFLIQYYNGEERAKGNILERFSAQQFPDLHSELNLSSLELGDSALYFCASSVDPHFSGNTIYFGEGSWLTVV.

The chain is built from TRBV7-6 and TRBJ2-5; tentative D call: TRBD1 (6 bases). CDR3 length: 16 amino acids. Germline V gives CDR1 SGHVS, CDR2 FNYEAQ. Trimming pared 3 bases from V and 2 bases from J, leaving 16 bases between. CDR3: CASSFYSGQTQETQYF. The DNA for the CDR3 is TGTGCCAGCAGCTTTTACTCGGGACAAACTCAAGAGACCCAGTACTTC.

This chain uses TRBV5-1 with TRBJ2-3, with D perhaps matching TRBD1 (5 bases). The length of the CDR3 is 14 residues. The V and J ends lost 0 bases and 6 bases respectively, with 11 bases between them. CDR1 and CDR2 (germline): SGHRS, YFSETQ. The CDR3 protein is CASSLGTFTDTQYF. DNA for the CDR3: TGCGCCAGCAGCTTGGGGACATTCACGGATACGCAGTATTTT.

This clonotype was detected only a few times. V and J are TRBV6-5 and TRBJ1-1, with 7 bases that match TRBD1. J gave up 5 bases and V 0 bases, and 9 bases lay outside the gene matches. This CDR3 has 16 residues. Germline CDR1 is MNHEY and CDR2 is SVGAGI. This CDR3 is CASSYSSGAGGTEAFF. In DNA, the CDR3 is TGTGCCAGCAGTTACTCTAGTGGGGCAGGGGGGACTGAAGCTTTCTTT.

The sample holds many counts of this clonotype. J is TRBJ2-3 and V is TRBV4-1; D is tentatively TRBD1 or TRBD2 (6 bases each). CDR3 size: 19 residues. The germline V and J ends were trimmed by 4 bases and 0 bases, with 23 bases remaining between them. Germline V lookup: CDR1 MGHRA, CDR2 YSYEKL. CDR3 bases: TGCGCCAGCAGCCTTTCCCCGGGGGCGCCTCTAGGTAGCACAGATACGCAGTATTTT. Its protein product is CASSLSPGAPLGSTDTQYF.

This clonotype was seen more than once but under ten times. The V gene is TRBV4-2, the J gene TRBJ2-3, with TRBD2 identical over 7 bases. The germline V gene has CDR1 LGHNA and CDR2 YNFKEQ. The CDR3 spans 14 residues. V shed 3 bases and J 1 base; nucleotides not matched to a gene: 1. CDR3 sequence reads: CASSHSGGTDTQYF. DNA for the CDR3: TGTGCCAGCAGCCACAGCGGGGGCACAGATACGCAGTATTTT.

This clonotype was recorded at least ten times. The V and J genes are TRBV29-1 and TRBJ1-1, with unresolved D. V was shortened by 6 bases and J by 4 bases, with 18 bases between the two germline ends. Germline CDR1 and CDR2: SQVTM and ANQGSEA. The CDR3 is 14 amino acids. The CDR3 DNA is TGCAGCGTGAGCCCCGGATCTGAGGTCACTGAAGCTTTCTTT. Its translation: CSVSPGSEVTEAFF.

This clonotype was counted ten times or more. The chain has TRBV11-2 and TRBJ1-4; the D is unclear. Trimming took 1 base from V and 8 from J, leaving 11 bases between them. The V gene's germline CDR1 is SGHAT and CDR2 FQNNGV. The CDR3 is 14 residues long. CDR3 DNA sequence: TGTGCCAGCAGCTTAGCTGTCAATGGCGAAAAACTGTTTTTT. Its protein is CASSLAVNGEKLFF.